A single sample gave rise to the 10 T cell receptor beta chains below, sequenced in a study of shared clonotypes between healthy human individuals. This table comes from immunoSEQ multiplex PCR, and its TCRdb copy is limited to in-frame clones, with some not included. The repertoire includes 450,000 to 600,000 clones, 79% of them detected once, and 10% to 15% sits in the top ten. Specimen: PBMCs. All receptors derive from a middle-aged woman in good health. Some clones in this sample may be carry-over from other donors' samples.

Here the CDR3 DNA reads TGTGCCAGCAGTGAAGGTTTAGCGGACTACGAGCAGTACTTC. Translating it yields CASSEGLADYEQYF. The chain recombines TRBV6-1 with TRBJ2-7; a weak D match, TRBD2 (6 bases). Trimming took 1 base from V and 3 from J, leaving 10 bases between them. Germline V gene sequence: CDR1 MNHNS, CDR2 SASEGT. The CDR3 is 14 amino acids.

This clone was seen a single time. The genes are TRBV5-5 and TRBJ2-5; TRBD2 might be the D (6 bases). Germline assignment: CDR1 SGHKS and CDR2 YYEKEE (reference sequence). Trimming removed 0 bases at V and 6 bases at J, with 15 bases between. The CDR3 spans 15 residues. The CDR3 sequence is CASSLVAGWVQTQYF. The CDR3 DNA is TGTGCCAGCAGCTTGGTCGCGGGATGGGTGCAGACCCAGTACTTC.

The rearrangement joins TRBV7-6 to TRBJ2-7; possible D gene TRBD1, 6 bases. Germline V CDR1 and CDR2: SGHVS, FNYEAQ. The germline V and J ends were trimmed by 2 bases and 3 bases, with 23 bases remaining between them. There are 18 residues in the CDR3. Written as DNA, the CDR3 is TGTGCCAGCAGCTTACAGTTAAACCGACGGACAGCTGACTACGAGCAGTACTTC. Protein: CASSLQLNRRTADYEQYF.

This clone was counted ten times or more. In nucleotides, the CDR3 is TGTGCTAGTGGTTTGGACAGGGTGAGACCTGAAGGACTAGCGGGAGAAGAGACCCAGTACTTC. Protein product: CASGLDRVRPEGLAGEETQYF. The chain combines TRBV12-5 with TRBJ2-5, with TRBD2 matching over 13 bases. With 1 base clipped from V and 3 bases from J, the junction kept 17 bases outside the gene matches. The CDR3 is 21 amino acids. Germline CDR1 LGHNT, CDR2 FRNRAP.

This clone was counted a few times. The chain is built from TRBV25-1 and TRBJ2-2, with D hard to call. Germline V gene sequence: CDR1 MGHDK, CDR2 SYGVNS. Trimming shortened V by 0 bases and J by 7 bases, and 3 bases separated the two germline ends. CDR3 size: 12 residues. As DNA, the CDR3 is TGTGCCAGCAGTGAATATAGCGGGGAGCTGTTTTTT. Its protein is CASSEYSGELFF.

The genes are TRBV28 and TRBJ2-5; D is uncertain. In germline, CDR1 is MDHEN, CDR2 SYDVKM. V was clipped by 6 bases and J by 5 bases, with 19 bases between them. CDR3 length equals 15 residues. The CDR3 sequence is CASRPTTGLWETQYF. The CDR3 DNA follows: TGTGCCAGCAGGCCAACGACTGGATTGTGGGAGACCCAGTACTTC.

The CDR3 DNA reads as TGCGCCAGCAGCTTGGTGGTCGGGGACACTGAAGCTTTCTTT. Translating it yields CASSLVVGDTEAFF. The chain is built from TRBV5-1 and TRBJ1-1; D uncertain. Trimming left V 0 bases short and J 3 bases short, with 9 bases between. This CDR3 spans 14 amino acids. Germline V gene sequence: CDR1 SGHRS, CDR2 YFSETQ.

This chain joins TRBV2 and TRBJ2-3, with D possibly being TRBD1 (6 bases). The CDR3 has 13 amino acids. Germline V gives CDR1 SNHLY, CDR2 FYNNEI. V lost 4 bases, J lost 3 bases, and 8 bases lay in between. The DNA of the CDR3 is TGTGCCAGCAGTGTCAGGGGAACAGATACGCAGTATTTT. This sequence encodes CASSVRGTDTQYF.

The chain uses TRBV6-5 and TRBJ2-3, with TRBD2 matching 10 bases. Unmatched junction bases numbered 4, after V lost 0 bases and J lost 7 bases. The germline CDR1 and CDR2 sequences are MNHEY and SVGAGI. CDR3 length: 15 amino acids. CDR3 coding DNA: TGTGCCAGCAGTTACTCATCTAGCGGGAGTTATACGCAGTATTTT. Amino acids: CASSYSSSGSYTQYF.

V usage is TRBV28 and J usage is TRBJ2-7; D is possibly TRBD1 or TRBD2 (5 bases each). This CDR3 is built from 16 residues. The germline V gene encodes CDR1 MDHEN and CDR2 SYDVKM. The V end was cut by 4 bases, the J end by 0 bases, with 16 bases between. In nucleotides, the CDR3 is TGTGCCAGCAGTTCCGCTGTGGGACGAAGCTCCTACGAGCAGTACTTC. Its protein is CASSSAVGRSSYEQYF.